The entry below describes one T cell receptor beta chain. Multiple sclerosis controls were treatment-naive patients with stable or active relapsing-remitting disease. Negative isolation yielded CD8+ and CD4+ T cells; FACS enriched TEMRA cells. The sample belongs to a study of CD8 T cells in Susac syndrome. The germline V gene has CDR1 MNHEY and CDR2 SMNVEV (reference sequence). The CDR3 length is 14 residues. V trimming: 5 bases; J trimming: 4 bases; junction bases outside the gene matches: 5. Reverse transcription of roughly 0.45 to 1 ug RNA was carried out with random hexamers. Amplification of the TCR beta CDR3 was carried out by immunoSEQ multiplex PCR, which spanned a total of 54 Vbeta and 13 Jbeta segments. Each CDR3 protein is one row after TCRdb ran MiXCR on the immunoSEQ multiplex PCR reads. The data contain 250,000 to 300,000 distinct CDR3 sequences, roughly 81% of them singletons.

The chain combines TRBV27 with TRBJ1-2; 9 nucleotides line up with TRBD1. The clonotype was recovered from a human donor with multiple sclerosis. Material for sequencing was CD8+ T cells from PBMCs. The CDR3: CASSIDRGVYGYTF. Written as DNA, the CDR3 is TGTGCCAGCAGTATCGACAGGGGGGTCTATGGCTACACCTTC.